The rows below give T cell receptor beta chains drawn from one sample of a study of identical twins. TCRdb re-analysed the 5' RACE reads in MiXCR, keeping a single row per CDR3 protein. The sample gives about 660,000 distinct CDR3 sequences, under 9% of which show up once; 0.85% to 1% is in the top ten. These sequences were also reported in another study, on yellow fever vaccine responses in identical twins.

Sequencing was carried out using PBMCs. Receptors were obtained from a woman in her late teens or twenties in good health. The CDR3 runs from the conserved cysteine through the conserved F or W. A D gene is named only where the DNA matches it firmly. A row's size may be missing; if present it is once, few, many or a size class.

cdr3_length,d_call,j_call,v_call,clone_size,cdr3_nt,cdr3_aa
15,.,TRBJ2-1,TRBV4-3,many,TGCGCCAGCAGCCAACGTCTAGTCTCCTACAATGAGCAGTTCTTC,CASSQRLVSYNEQFF
15,TRBD2,TRBJ2-7,TRBV29-1,many,TGCAGCGTTGAAGTAGAGGGGACTACCTCCTACGAGCAGTACTTC,CSVEVEGTTSYEQYF
18,TRBD1,TRBJ2-6,TRBV20-1,many,TGCAGTGCTAGGGGATACAGGGGGAATCTCTCTGGGGCCAACGTCCTGACTTTC,CSARGYRGNLSGANVLTF
12,.,TRBJ2-5,TRBV3-1,few,TGTGCCAGCAGCCATCTAGGGGAGACCCAGTACTTC,CASSHLGETQYF
14,TRBD1,TRBJ2-4,TRBV20-1,.,TGCAGTGCTCGGGACAGGGGGCCCAAAAACATTCAGTACTTC,CSARDRGPKNIQYF
19,TRBD2,TRBJ2-7,TRBV5-1,.,TGCGCCAGCAGCTCCGGACTAGCGCGGGGGCGGGAGGGAACCTACGAGCAGTACTTC,CASSSGLARGREGTYEQYF
15,.,TRBJ2-7,TRBV27,many,TGTGCCAGCAGCCCTGCTAGTGGGTTCTCCTACGAGCAGTACTTC,CASSPASGFSYEQYF
14,.,TRBJ2-1,TRBV7-9,few,TGTGCCAGCAGCCCTTCCCTAGCTTGGAATGAGCAGTTCTTC,CASSPSLAWNEQFF
15,.,TRBJ1-2,TRBV12-3/TRBV12-4,many,TGTGCCAGCAGTTCGAGCGACATTTCAAACTATGGCTACACCTTC,CASSSSDISNYGYTF
12,.,TRBJ1-4,TRBV7-9,many,TGTGCCAGCAGCAAACAGGGCGGAAAACTGTTTTTT,CASSKQGGKLFF
18,.,TRBJ2-5,TRBV11-2,few,TGTGCCAGCAGCTTATCCGGGCAGGGCATTGGCACGAGGGAGACCCAGTACTTC,CASSLSGQGIGTRETQYF
14,TRBD2,TRBJ2-7,TRBV2,many,TGTGCCAGCAGTGAAATTCCGGCTAGCGGCTTGCAGTACTTC,CASSEIPASGLQYF
16,.,TRBJ2-4,TRBV20-1,.,TGCAGTGCTAGAGATCTCCGGGAGTTAGCCAAAAACATTCAGTACTTC,CSARDLRELAKNIQYF
16,.,TRBJ2-1,TRBV5-1,.,TGCGCCAGCAGCATGGGGCCCGAGACTTCCTACAATGAGCAGTTCTTC,CASSMGPETSYNEQFF
16,TRBD1,TRBJ2-7,TRBV24-1,few,TGTGCCACCAGTGAGAAAGGGACAGGTTTTACCTACGAGCAGTACTTC,CATSEKGTGFTYEQYF
15,.,TRBJ2-7,TRBV4-3,few,TGCGCCAGCAGCCAAGGTGACAGGTCCTCCTACGAGCAGTACTTC,CASSQGDRSSYEQYF
16,TRBD2,TRBJ2-3,TRBV24-1,.,TGTGCCACCAGTGACCCTGGGACTAGCCCTGCAGATACGCAGTATTTT,CATSDPGTSPADTQYF
16,.,TRBJ1-6,TRBV12-3/TRBV12-4,.,TGTGCCAGCAAAACCGAGGGGCTAATGTTCGGGTCACCCCTCCACTTT,CASKTEGLMFGSPLHF
14,TRBD2,TRBJ2-5,TRBV5-6,.,TGTGCCAGCAGCTCGTGGAGCGGGGTGGAGACCCAGTACTTC,CASSSWSGVETQYF
16,TRBD1,TRBJ2-1,TRBV11-3,few,TGTGCCAGCAGCTCCACGCGATCCAGGGGGCTCGATGAGCAGTTCTTC,CASSSTRSRGLDEQFF
17,.,TRBJ2-6,TRBV4-3,.,TGCGCCAGCAGCCAAGGGGGGAGCTACTCTGGGGCCAACGTCCTGACTTTC,CASSQGGSYSGANVLTF
12,.,TRBJ2-7,TRBV7-9,.,TGTGCCAGCAGCTTGATTAACTACGAGCAGTACTTC,CASSLINYEQYF
17,.,TRBJ2-1,TRBV5-1,.,TGCGCCAGCAGCTTGGGACAGAGGGGGGGCCGGGGGAATGAGCAGTTCTTC,CASSLGQRGGRGNEQFF
17,TRBD2,TRBJ2-4,TRBV15,many,TGTGCCACCAGCAGAGAAGATAGCGGGGGAGGCAAAAACATTCAGTACTTC,CATSREDSGGGKNIQYF
13,.,TRBJ2-7,TRBV7-9,many,TGTGCCAGCAATCGGGGACCTCTAGACGAGCAGTACTTC,CASNRGPLDEQYF
18,TRBD2,TRBJ2-1,TRBV5-1,many,TGCGCCAGCAGATCACTAGCGGGGGGGCTGGGATCCTACAATGAGCAGTTCTTC,CASRSLAGGLGSYNEQFF
16,.,TRBJ1-4,TRBV29-1,many,TGCAGCGTGACCCCCGGTCCAGACGCAACTAATGAAAAACTGTTTTTT,CSVTPGPDATNEKLFF
17,TRBD2,TRBJ2-1,TRBV9,many,TGTGCCAGCAGCTCCGGGGCTGAGCGGGAGGGGTACAATGAGCAGTTCTTC,CASSSGAEREGYNEQFF
13,.,TRBJ2-7,TRBV27,.,TGTGCCAGCAGTTTATCTCCCGGGGGCGAGCAGTACTTC,CASSLSPGGEQYF
15,.,TRBJ1-5,TRBV27,many,TGTGCCAGCAGTTTATGGGGCAACGAGGACCAGCCCCAGCATTTT,CASSLWGNEDQPQHF
15,TRBD2,TRBJ2-7,TRBV12-3/TRBV12-4,few,TGTGCCAGCAGTACGCTAGCGGTGCCTACCTACGAGCAGTACTTC,CASSTLAVPTYEQYF
15,.,TRBJ2-4,TRBV4-3,many,TGCGCCAGCAGCCAAGGGGGGCCGGGCAAAAACATTCAGTACTTC,CASSQGGPGKNIQYF
14,.,TRBJ2-7,TRBV5-1,many,TGCGCCAGCAGCTTGGTAGGGAATGAGTACGAGCAGTACTTC,CASSLVGNEYEQYF
14,TRBD1,TRBJ2-5,TRBV4-1,many,TGCGCCAGCAGCCAAGTGACAGGGGAAGAGACCCAGTACTTC,CASSQVTGEETQYF
16,.,TRBJ1-2,TRBV28,.,TGTGCCAGCAGCCCAGTCCAACAGGGAATAAGCTATGGCTACACCTTC,CASSPVQQGISYGYTF
14,TRBD1,TRBJ2-7,TRBV29-1,many,TGCAGCGTTGAAGCGGGACAGGACTCCTACGAGCAGTACTTC,CSVEAGQDSYEQYF
15,TRBD1,TRBJ2-7,TRBV5-8,.,TGTGCCAGCAGCTTCCGGACAGGTTATCTCTACGAGCAGTACTTC,CASSFRTGYLYEQYF
13,.,TRBJ2-3,TRBV11-2,.,TGTGCCAGCAGTGACTCAGGGGTAAATACGCAGTATTTT,CASSDSGVNTQYF
16,.,TRBJ2-4,TRBV24-1,.,TGTGCCACCAGTGAAGCTACAGGGCTAGCCAAAAACATTCAGTACTTC,CATSEATGLAKNIQYF
14,.,TRBJ2-5,TRBV6-2/TRBV6-3,many,TGTGCCAGCAGTTATTCCGGCGGTGCAGAGACCCAGTACTTC,CASSYSGGAETQYF
16,TRBD1,TRBJ2-3,TRBV4-1,few,TGCGCCAGCAGCCAAGATCCGGGACAGGGGACAGATACGCAGTATTTT,CASSQDPGQGTDTQYF
15,.,TRBJ1-2,TRBV12-3/TRBV12-4,.,TGTGCCAGCAGTTTTCGGGGACGTCGTAACTATGGCTACACCTTC,CASSFRGRRNYGYTF
14,.,TRBJ2-4,TRBV19,.,TGTGCCAGTAGTATAGATCGCAGTCTAGACATTCAGTACTTC,CASSIDRSLDIQYF
12,.,TRBJ2-3,TRBV25-1,few,TGTGCCAGCGAGGGATACACAGATACGCAGTATTTT,CASEGYTDTQYF
16,TRBD2,TRBJ2-1,TRBV12-3/TRBV12-4,.,TGTGCCAGCAGGTACATTAGCGGGAGTACGTACAATGAGCAGTTCTTC,CASRYISGSTYNEQFF
13,.,TRBJ1-1,TRBV29-1,.,TGCAGCGTTGAAAGGCCGAAGAACACTGAAGCTTTCTTT,CSVERPKNTEAFF
19,TRBD2,TRBJ2-3,TRBV5-1,few,TGCGCCAGCAGCTTAATGGGACTAGCGGGACGGCCTAGCACAGATACGCAGTATTTT,CASSLMGLAGRPSTDTQYF
16,.,TRBJ1-1,TRBV28,.,TGTGCCAGCAGTAACCCGGGACGGCCCTCGAACACTGAAGCTTTCTTT,CASSNPGRPSNTEAFF
14,.,TRBJ2-4,TRBV29-1,many,TGCAGCGTTGAGTCTGTAATAGCCAAAAACATTCAGTACTTC,CSVESVIAKNIQYF
16,TRBD1,TRBJ2-1,TRBV5-1,.,TGCGCCAGCAGTTACGAGGGACAGGGGGCCCACAATGAGCAGTTCTTC,CASSYEGQGAHNEQFF
13,.,TRBJ2-1,TRBV7-9,many,TGTGCCAGCAGCTTTGGACGGTACAATGAGCAGTTCTTC,CASSFGRYNEQFF
13,.,TRBJ2-1,TRBV7-2,.,TGTGCCAGCAGCTCACAAGGACGGCGGGTGAGGTTCTTC,CASSSQGRRVRFF
14,.,TRBJ2-3,TRBV9,few,TGTGCCAGCAGCGTAGCGGTTAGCACAGATACGCAGTATTTT,CASSVAVSTDTQYF